This T cell receptor (beta chain) appears in the sequencing data of a study of CD8 T cells in ankylosing spondylitis. General study results and limits: The authors reported significant enrichment of disease-linked clones in matched ankylosing spondylitis synovial fluid. Disease-associated clones were CD8+ and fairly uncommon in peripheral blood.

The CDR3 extends over 14 amino acids. The germline V gene has CDR1 SGHTA and CDR2 FQGNSA. Trimming took off 0 bases at V and 3 bases at J, with 8 bases between the two ends. Each CDR3 protein gets one entry after TCRdb re-called the 5' RACE reads with MiXCR. The sample carries roughly 38,000 distinct CDR3 sequences, around 10% recorded once. This clonotype was counted at least ten times. Its cognate antigen is unknown. V is TRBV7-2 and J is TRBJ1-1; no clear D gene. This receptor was identified in a male donor with ankylosing spondylitis or in good health (not recorded which). The sequenced material came from blood, either unsorted or a sorted T cell fraction (not recorded which). CDR3 amino acids: CASSLARRDTEAFF. The CDR3 DNA reads TGTGCCAGCAGCTTAGCGCGGCGGGACACTGAAGCTTTCTTT. The full variable domain, its missing parts supplied by reference TRBV7-2 and TRBJ1-1, is GAGVSQSPSNKVTEKGKDVELRCDPISGHTALYWYRQSLGQGLEFLIYFQGNSAPDKSGLPSDRFSAERTGGSVSTLTIQRTQQEDSAVYLCASSLARRDTEAFFGQGTRLTVV.